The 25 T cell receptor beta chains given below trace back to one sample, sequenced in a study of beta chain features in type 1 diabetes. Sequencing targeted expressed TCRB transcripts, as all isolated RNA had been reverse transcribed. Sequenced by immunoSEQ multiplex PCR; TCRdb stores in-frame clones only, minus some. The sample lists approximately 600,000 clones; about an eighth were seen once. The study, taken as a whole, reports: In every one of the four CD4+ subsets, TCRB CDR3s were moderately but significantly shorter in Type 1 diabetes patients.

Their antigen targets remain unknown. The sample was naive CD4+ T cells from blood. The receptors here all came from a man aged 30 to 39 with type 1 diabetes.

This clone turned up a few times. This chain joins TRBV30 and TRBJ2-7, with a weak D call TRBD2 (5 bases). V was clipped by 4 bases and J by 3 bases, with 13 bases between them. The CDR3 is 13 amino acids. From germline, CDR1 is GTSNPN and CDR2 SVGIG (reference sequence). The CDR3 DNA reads TGTGCCTGGACTGCCCCGGGAAACTACGAGCAGTACTTC. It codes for CAWTAPGNYEQYF. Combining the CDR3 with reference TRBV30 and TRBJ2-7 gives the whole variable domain SQTIHQWPATLVQPVGSPLSLECTVEGTSNPNLYWYRQAAGRGLQLLFYSVGIGQISSEVPQNLSASRPQDRQFILSSKKLLLSDSGFYLCAWTAPGNYEQYFGPGTRLTVT.

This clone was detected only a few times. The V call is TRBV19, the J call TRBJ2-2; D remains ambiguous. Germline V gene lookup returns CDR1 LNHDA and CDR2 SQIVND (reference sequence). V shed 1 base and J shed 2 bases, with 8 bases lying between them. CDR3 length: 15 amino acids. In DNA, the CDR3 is TGTGCCAGTAGTATAGCGGCCAGCAACACCGGGGAGCTGTTTTTT. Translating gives CASSIAASNTGELFF. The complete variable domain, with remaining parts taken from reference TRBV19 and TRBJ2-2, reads DGGITQSPKYLFRKEGQNVTLSCEQNLNHDAMYWYRQDPGQGLRLIYYSQIVNDFQKGDIAEGYSVSREKKESFPLTVTSAQKNPTAFYLCASSIAASNTGELFFGEGSRLTVL.

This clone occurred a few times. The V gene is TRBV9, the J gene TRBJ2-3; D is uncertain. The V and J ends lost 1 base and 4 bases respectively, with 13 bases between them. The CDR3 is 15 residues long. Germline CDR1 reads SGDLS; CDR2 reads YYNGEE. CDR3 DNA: TGTGCCAGCAGCGTAACTGGAAGCTACGCAGATACGCAGTATTTT. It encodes CASSVTGSYADTQYF.

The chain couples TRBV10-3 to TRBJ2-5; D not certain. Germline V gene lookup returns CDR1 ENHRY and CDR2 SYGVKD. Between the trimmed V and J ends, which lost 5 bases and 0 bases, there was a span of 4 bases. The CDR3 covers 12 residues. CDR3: CAISYNQETQYF. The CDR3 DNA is TGTGCCATCAGTTACAACCAAGAGACCCAGTACTTC.

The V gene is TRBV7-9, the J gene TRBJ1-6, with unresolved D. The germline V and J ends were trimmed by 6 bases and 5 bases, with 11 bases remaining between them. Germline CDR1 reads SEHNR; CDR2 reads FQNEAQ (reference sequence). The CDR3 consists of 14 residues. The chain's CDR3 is CASSWTGNNSPLHF. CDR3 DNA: TGTGCCAGCAGTTGGACGGGAAATAATTCACCCCTCCACTTT.

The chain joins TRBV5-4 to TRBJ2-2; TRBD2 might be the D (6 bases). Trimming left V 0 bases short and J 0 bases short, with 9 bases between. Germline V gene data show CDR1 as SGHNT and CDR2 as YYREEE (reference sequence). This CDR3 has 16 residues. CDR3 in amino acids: CASSLGGGANTGELFF. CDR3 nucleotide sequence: TGTGCCAGCAGCTTGGGAGGAGGGGCGAACACCGGGGAGCTGTTTTTT.

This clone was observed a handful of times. This chain's CDR3 is CASSLGLYEQFF. CDR3 DNA: TGTGCCAGCAGCTTGGGTTTGTATGAGCAGTTCTTC. The genes are TRBV5-8 and TRBJ2-1, with D unclear. Germline V gene data show CDR1 as SGHTS and CDR2 as YDEGEE. The CDR3 covers 12 residues. V was cut by 0 bases and J by 8 bases, with 6 bases left in between.

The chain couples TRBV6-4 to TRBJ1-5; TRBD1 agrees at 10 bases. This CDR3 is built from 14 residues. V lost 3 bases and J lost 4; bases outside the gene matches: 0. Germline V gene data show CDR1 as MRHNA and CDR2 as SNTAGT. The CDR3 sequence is CASSEGQGNQPQHF. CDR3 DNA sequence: TGTGCCAGCAGTGAGGGACAGGGGAATCAGCCCCAGCATTTT.

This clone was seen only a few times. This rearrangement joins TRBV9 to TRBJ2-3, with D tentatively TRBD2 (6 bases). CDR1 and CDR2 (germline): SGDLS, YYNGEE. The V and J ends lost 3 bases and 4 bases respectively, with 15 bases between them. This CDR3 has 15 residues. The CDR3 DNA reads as TGTGCCAGCAGCGCTGCGGAGGGGATCGCAGATACGCAGTATTTT. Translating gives CASSAAEGIADTQYF.

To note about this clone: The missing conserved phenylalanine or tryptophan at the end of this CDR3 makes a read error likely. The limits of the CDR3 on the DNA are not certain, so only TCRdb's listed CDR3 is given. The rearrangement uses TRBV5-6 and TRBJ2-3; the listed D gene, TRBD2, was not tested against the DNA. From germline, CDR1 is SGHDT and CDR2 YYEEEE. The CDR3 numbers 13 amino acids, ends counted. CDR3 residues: CASSLAGTSSAEI.

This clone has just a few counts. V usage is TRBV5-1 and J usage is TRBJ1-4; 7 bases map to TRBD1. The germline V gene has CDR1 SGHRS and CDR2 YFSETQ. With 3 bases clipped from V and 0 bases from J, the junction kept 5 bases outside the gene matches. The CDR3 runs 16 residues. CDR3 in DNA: TGCGCCAGCAGCTCGGGACAGAGATCAACTAATGAAAAACTGTTTTTT. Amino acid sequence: CASSSGQRSTNEKLFF.

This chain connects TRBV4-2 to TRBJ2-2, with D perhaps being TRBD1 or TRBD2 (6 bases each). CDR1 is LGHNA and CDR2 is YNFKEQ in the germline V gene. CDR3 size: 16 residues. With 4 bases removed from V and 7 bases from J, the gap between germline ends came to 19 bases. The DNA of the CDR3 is TGTGCCAGCAGCCCGTGGACGGGGGCGAGTAGCGGGGAGCTGTTTTTT. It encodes CASSPWTGASSGELFF.

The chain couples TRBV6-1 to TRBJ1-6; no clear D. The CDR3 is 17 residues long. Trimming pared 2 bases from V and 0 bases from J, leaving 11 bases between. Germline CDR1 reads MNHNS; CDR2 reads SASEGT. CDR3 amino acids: CASSELGRSSYNSPLHF. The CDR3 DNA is TGTGCCAGCAGTGAATTGGGCCGAAGCTCCTATAATTCACCCCTCCACTTT.

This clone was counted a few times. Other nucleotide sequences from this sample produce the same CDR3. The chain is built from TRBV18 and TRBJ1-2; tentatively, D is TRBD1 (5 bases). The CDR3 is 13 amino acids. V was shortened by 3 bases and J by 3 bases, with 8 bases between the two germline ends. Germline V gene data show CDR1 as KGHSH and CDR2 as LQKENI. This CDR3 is CASSPDRDYGYTF. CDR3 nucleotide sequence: TGTGCCAGCTCACCCGACAGAGACTATGGCTACACCTTC.

CDR3 sequence reads: CAISRTAGEQYF. In DNA form, the CDR3 reads TGTGCCATCAGCAGGACCGCGGGAGAGCAGTACTTC. This chain joins TRBV10-3 and TRBJ2-7; a possible D gene is TRBD2 (6 bases). The CDR3 totals 12 residues. Germline V gene sequence: CDR1 ENHRY, CDR2 SYGVKD. The V end lost 6 bases, the J end lost 7 bases, and 13 bases lay between the germline ends.

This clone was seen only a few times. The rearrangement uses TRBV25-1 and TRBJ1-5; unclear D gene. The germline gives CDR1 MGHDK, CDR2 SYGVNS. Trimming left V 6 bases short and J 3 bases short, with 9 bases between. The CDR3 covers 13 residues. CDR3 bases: TGTGCCAGCAGCCTAGGGTTCAATCAGCCCCAGCATTTT. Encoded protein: CASSLGFNQPQHF.

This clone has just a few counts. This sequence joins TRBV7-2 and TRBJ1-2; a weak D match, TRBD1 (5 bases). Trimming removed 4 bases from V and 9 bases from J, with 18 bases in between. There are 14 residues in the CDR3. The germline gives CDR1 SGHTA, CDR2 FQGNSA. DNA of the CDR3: TGTGCCAGCAGCTACGGCCGTCGGGGCGAGAGCTACACCTTC. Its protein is CASSYGRRGESYTF.

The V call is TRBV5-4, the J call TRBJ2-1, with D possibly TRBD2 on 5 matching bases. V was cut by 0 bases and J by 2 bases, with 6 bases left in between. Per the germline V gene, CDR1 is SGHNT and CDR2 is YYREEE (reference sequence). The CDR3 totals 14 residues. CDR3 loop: CASSLAGTYNEQFF. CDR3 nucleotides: TGTGCCAGCAGCTTGGCGGGGACCTACAATGAGCAGTTCTTC.

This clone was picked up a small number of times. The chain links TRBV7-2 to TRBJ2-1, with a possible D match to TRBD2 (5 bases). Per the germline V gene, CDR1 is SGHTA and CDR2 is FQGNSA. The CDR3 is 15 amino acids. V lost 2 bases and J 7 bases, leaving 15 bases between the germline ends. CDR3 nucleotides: TGTGCCAGCAGCTTAAAAGGTGACTGGGAGAATGAGCAGTTCTTC. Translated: CASSLKGDWENEQFF.

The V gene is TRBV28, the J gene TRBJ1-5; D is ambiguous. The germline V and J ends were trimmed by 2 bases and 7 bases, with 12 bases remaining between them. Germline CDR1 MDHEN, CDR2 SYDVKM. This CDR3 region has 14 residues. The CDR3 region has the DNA TGTGCCAGCAGTTTAGGAGTAGGTAACCAGCCCCAGCATTTT. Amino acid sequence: CASSLGVGNQPQHF.

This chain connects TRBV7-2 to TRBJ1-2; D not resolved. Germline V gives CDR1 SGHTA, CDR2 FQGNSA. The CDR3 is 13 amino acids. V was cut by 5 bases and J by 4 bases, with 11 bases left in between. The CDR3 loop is CASSAVDIYGYTF. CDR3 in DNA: TGTGCCAGCAGCGCCGTCGATATCTATGGCTACACCTTC.

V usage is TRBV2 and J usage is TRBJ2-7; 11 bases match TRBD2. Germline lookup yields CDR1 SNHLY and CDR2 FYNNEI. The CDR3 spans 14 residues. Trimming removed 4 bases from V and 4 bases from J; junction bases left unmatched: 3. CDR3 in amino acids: CASSGGTSGYEQYF. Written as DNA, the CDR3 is TGTGCCAGCAGTGGAGGGACTAGCGGATACGAGCAGTACTTC.

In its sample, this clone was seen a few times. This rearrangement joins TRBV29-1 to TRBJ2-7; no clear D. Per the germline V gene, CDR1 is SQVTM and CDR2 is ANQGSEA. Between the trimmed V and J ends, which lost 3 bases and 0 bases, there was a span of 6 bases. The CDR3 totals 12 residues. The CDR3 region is CSVELPSYEQYF. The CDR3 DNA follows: TGCAGCGTTGAGTTACCCTCCTACGAGCAGTACTTC.

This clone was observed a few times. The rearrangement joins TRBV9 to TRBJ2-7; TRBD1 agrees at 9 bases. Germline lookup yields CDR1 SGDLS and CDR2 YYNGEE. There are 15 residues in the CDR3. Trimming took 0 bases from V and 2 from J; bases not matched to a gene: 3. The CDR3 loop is CASSVAGTGTYEQYF. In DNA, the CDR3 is TGTGCCAGCAGCGTAGCAGGGACAGGGACCTACGAGCAGTACTTC.

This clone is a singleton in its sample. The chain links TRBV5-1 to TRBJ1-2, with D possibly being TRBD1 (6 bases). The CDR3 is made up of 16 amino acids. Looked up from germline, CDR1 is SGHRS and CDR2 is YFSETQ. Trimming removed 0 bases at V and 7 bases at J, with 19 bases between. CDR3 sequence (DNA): TGCGCCAGCAGCTTGGACCCAGTTGGGGGCGCCGGTGGCTACACCTTC. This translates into CASSLDPVGGAGGYTF.